The T cell receptor beta chain described here comes from a study of shared clonotypes between healthy human individuals. The CDR3 is 17 amino acids. Germline V gene sequence: CDR1 SGHDN, CDR2 FVKESK. V gave up 1 base and J gave up 2 bases; unmatched junction bases: 9. It was at deep level that the assay was run. Each PCR replicate run on unsorted PBMC took in roughly 0.3 ug DNA, some 28,000 T cell genomes. Generated by immunoSEQ multiplex PCR, the TCRdb table keeps only in-frame clones and is missing some. The sample carries roughly 500,000 clones, less than 80% recorded once. For unsorted samples, genomic DNA was extracted from about 90 million PBMCs.

Sequencing was carried out using PBMCs. This TCR was recovered from a woman between 35 and 50 years old in good health. Some clones in this sample may be carry-over from other donors' samples. The rearrangement links TRBV14 to TRBJ2-7, with 9 nucleotides matching TRBD1. The CDR3 loop is CASSQGGTGQGTYEQYF. The CDR3 DNA reads TGTGCCAGCAGCCAAGGAGGGACAGGGCAAGGAACCTACGAGCAGTACTTC.